This is a list of T cell receptor beta chains from one sample in a study of control samples from healthy donors and cancer patients. Produced via immunoSEQ multiplex PCR; TCRdb's table is partial and in-frame only. This sample has about 150,000 clones, with 89% found just once. The sequencing input was blood. Source of these receptors: a man in his thirties or forties in good health. Both conserved end residues are trimmed from each CDR3. D genes are given only for firm matches.

ASSLGGRYSSYEQY | TRBJ2-7 | . | TRBV5-6
AIRGTSQETQY | TRBJ2-5 | TRBD2 | TRBV10-3
ASSLGTGSEQF | TRBJ2-1 | TRBD1 | TRBV27
ASSHHRRVEEQY | TRBJ2-7 | . | TRBV3-1/TRBV3-2
ASSSPDRGETQY | TRBJ2-5 | TRBD1 | TRBV7-6
ASSSPSLGGHDGYT | TRBJ1-2 | . | TRBV7-9
ASSLQEIHEQY | TRBJ2-7 | . | TRBV5-1
ASSTTSGLEY | TRBJ2-7 | TRBD2 | TRBV7-2
ASSYTSGGRPSTDTQY | TRBJ2-3 | TRBD2 | TRBV7-2
STLPSGSFNEQF | TRBJ2-1 | TRBD2 | TRBV29-1
ASSPTAANYGYT | TRBJ1-2 | . | TRBV27
ASTPSGGLYGYT | TRBJ1-2 | . | TRBV6-5
ASSQEDRGLMGTEAF | TRBJ1-1 | TRBD1 | TRBV4-2
ASSYRQGSYNEQF | TRBJ2-1 | TRBD1 | TRBV9
ASLGAGEGETQY | TRBJ2-5 | TRBD2 | TRBV19
ATSDGGQYYGYT | TRBJ1-2 | TRBD1 | TRBV24-1
ATSDSATSGSTDTQY | TRBJ2-3 | TRBD2 | TRBV24-1
ASSATGTYNEQY | TRBJ2-7 | . | TRBV27
ASSQPGVYGYT | TRBJ1-2 | . | TRBV4-3
AWSFRDGYYEQY | TRBJ2-7 | . | TRBV30
ASSVLSMDEQY | TRBJ2-7 | . | TRBV9
ASSILAGTDTQY | TRBJ2-3 | TRBD2 | TRBV27
ASSPRGDSGANVLT | TRBJ2-6 | TRBD2 | TRBV7-6
ASSLSSEQGKLF | TRBJ1-4 | . | TRBV27
ASSLVGGGKDYEQY | TRBJ2-7 | . | TRBV7-9
ASSQEQGLYEQY | TRBJ2-7 | TRBD1 | TRBV4-1
ASSWSMNTEAF | TRBJ1-1 | . | TRBV19
ASSLGGRAYEQY | TRBJ2-7 | TRBD2 | TRBV7-9
ASSLSGSGGEQF | TRBJ2-1 | . | TRBV7-8
ASSPGLEGLNTEAF | TRBJ1-1 | . | TRBV18
ASSTRGAFNQPQH | TRBJ1-5 | . | TRBV19
ATSRDPSGNEQF | TRBJ2-1 | TRBD2 | TRBV15
ASSWDGSAKNIQY | TRBJ2-4 | . | TRBV5-6
ASSPSITDTIY | TRBJ1-3 | . | TRBV18
ATRRVGDSNQPQH | TRBJ1-5 | . | TRBV10-3
ASSLRGEVTGELF | TRBJ2-2 | . | TRBV13
ASRDRERVLDTQY | TRBJ2-3 | . | TRBV19
ASSRGGPPQETQY | TRBJ2-5 | TRBD2 | TRBV5-4
AIHSGTGDTGELF | TRBJ2-2 | TRBD1 | TRBV24-1
ASSFHYTDRSNQPQH | TRBJ1-5 | TRBD1 | TRBV5-5
ASSPGTGVSGELF | TRBJ2-2 | TRBD1 | TRBV4-3
ASSYEPRSNTEAF | TRBJ1-1 | . | TRBV6-5
ASSLRDRGYEQY | TRBJ2-7 | TRBD1 | TRBV13
ASSKVGAVNQPQH | TRBJ1-5 | . | TRBV18
ASSLQGSYGYT | TRBJ1-2 | TRBD1 | TRBV5-4
ASSRTGLAINEQF | TRBJ2-1 | TRBD1 | TRBV19
ASSSGQAHGYT | TRBJ1-2 | TRBD1 | TRBV9
ASSVRTGTEAF | TRBJ1-1 | TRBD1 | TRBV5-4
ASNSRGGGGTDTQY | TRBJ2-3 | . | TRBV7-2
ASSGGLAGAPNEQF | TRBJ2-1 | TRBD2 | TRBV5-1
ASSDPGGRNIQY | TRBJ2-4 | TRBD2 | TRBV2
ASSLRVGNQPQH | TRBJ1-5 | . | TRBV5-6
ASAGTGGFDTQY | TRBJ2-3 | TRBD1 | TRBV6-5
ASRENIGELF | TRBJ2-2 | . | TRBV27
ASSPGTGTSTTNEKLF | TRBJ1-4 | TRBD1 | TRBV18
ASTPGLSNYGYT | TRBJ1-2 | . | TRBV7-6
AWGPGLAETQY | TRBJ2-5 | TRBD2 | TRBV30
ASSGDRIYGYT | TRBJ1-2 | . | TRBV6-5
ASSPENLATYEQY | TRBJ2-7 | . | TRBV18